This TCR beta chain was observed in a study of blood T cell repertoires in COVID-19. About the research overall: The samples span acute and convalescent COVID-19 from the United States, Italy and Spain. PBMCs, B-cell-depleted T cells, or T cells were the source of the cDNA or gDNA that made up the material.

This clone appeared a few times. The CDR3 length is 15 residues. Germline CDR1 MDHEN, CDR2 SYDVKM. V was trimmed by 6 bases and J by 8 bases, leaving 19 bases between them. Sequencing used immunoSEQ multiplex PCR; TCRdb keeps in-frame clones, though not all of them. Found here are 150,000 to 200,000 clones, approximately 88% of them singletons; the top ten hold under 3.5%. The chain couples TRBV28 to TRBJ1-4; D unclear. The sequencing sample was made of peripheral blood. The sequence came from a woman aged 55-69 years with acute or convalescent COVID-19. CDR3 loop: CASRGSDVAGEKLFF. CDR3 nucleotide sequence: TGTGCCAGCAGGGGTTCAGATGTTGCGGGAGAAAAACTGTTTTTT.